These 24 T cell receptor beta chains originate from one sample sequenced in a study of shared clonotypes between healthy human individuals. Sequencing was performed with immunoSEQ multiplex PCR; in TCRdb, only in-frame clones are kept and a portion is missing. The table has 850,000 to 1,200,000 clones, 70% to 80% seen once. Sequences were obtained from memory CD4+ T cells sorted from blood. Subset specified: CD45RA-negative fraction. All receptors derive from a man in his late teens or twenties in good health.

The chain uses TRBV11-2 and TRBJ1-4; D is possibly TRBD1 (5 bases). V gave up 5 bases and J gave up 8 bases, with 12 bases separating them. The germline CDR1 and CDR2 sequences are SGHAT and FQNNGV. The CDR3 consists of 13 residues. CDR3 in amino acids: CASSPQGNEKLFF. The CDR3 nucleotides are TGTGCCAGCAGCCCCCAGGGAAACGAAAAACTGTTTTTT.

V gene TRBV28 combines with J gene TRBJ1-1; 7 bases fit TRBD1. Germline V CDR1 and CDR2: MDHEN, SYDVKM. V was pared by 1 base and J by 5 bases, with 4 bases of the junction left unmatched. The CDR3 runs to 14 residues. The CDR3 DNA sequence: TGTGCCAGCAGTTTATCCCAGGGGGGGACTGAAGCTTTCTTT. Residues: CASSLSQGGTEAFF.

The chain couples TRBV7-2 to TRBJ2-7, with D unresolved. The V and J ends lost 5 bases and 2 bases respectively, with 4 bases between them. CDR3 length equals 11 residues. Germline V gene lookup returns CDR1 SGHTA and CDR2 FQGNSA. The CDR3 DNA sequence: TGTGCCAGCAGCCCGACCTACGAGCAGTACTTC. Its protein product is CASSPTYEQYF.

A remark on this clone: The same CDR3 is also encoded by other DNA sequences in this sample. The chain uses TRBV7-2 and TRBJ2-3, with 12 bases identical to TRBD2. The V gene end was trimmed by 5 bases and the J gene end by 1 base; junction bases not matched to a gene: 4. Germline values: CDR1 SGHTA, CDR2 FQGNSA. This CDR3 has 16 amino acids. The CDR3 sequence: CASSLGLAGRTDTQYF. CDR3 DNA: TGTGCCAGCAGCCTGGGACTAGCGGGCCGCACAGATACGCAGTATTTT. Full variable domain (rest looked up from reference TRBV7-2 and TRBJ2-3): GAGVSQSPSNKVTEKGKDVELRCDPISGHTALYWYRQSLGQGLEFLIYFQGNSAPDKSGLPSDRFSAERTGGSVSTLTIQRTQQEDSAVYLCASSLGLAGRTDTQYFGPGTRLTVL.

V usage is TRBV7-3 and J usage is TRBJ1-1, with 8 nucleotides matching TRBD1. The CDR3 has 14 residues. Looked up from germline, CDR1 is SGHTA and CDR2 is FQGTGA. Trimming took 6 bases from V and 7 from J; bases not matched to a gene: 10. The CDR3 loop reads CASSSQGESSEAFF. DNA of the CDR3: TGTGCCAGCAGTTCACAGGGGGAAAGTAGTGAAGCTTTCTTT.

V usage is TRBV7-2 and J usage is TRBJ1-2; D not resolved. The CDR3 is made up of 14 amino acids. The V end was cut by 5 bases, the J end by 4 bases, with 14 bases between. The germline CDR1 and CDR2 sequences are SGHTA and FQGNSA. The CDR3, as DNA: TGTGCCAGCAGCCAGACGGATCGGACCTATGGCTACACCTTC. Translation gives CASSQTDRTYGYTF. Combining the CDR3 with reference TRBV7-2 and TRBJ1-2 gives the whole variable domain GAGVSQSPSNKVTEKGKDVELRCDPISGHTALYWYRQSLGQGLEFLIYFQGNSAPDKSGLPSDRFSAERTGGSVSTLTIQRTQQEDSAVYLCASSQTDRTYGYTFGSGTRLTVV.

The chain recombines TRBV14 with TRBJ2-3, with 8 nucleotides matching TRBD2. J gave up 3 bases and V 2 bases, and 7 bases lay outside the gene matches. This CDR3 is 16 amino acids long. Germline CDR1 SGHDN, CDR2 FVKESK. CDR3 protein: CASSQLAGSRTDTQYF. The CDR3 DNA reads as TGTGCCAGCAGCCAATTAGCGGGAAGTCGGACAGATACGCAGTATTTT.

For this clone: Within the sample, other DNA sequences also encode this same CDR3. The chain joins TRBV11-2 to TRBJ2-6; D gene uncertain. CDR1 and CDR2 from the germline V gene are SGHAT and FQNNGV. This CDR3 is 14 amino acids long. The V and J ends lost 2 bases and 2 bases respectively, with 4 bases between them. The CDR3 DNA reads TGTGCCAGCAGCTTACCGCCTGGGGCCAACGTCCTGACTTTC. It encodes CASSLPPGANVLTF.

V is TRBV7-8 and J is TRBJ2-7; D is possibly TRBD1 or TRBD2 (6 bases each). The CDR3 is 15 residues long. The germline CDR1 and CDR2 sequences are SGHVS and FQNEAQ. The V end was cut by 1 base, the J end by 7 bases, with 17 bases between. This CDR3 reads CASSLEEAGAGEQYF. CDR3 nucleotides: TGTGCCAGCAGCTTAGAGGAGGCAGGGGCGGGAGAGCAGTACTTC.

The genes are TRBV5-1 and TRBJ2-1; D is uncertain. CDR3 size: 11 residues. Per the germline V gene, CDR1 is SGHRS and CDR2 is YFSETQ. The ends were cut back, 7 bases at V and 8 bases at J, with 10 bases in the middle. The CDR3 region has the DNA TGCGCCAGCCGTACTGGCGATGAGCAGTTCTTC. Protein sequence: CASRTGDEQFF.

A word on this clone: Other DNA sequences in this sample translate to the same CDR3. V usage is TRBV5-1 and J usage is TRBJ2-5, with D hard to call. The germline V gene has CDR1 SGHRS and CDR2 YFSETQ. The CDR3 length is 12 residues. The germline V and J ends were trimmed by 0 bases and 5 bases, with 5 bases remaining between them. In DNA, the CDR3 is TGCGCCAGCAGCTTGGAGCTCGAGACCCAGTACTTC. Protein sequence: CASSLELETQYF.

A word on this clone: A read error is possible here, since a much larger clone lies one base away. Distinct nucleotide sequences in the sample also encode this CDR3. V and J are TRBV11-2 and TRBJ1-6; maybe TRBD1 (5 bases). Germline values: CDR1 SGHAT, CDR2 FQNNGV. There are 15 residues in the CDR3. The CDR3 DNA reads TGCGCCAGCAGCTTAGACGGCAGGGCCGATTCACCCCTCCACTTT. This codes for CASSLDGRADSPLHF. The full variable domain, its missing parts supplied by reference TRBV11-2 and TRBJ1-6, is EAGVAQSPRYKIIEKRQSVAFWCNPISGHATLYWYQQILGQGPKLLIQFQNNGVVDDSQLPKDRFSAERLKGVDSTLKIQPAKLEDSAVYLCASSLDGRADSPLHFGNGTRLTVT.

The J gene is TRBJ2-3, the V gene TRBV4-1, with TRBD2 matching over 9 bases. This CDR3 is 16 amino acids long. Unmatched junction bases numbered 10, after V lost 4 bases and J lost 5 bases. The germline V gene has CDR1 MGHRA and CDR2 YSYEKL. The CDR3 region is CASSRIGSGSGDTQYF. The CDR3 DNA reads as TGCGCCAGCAGCCGAATTGGTAGCGGGAGCGGAGATACGCAGTATTTT.

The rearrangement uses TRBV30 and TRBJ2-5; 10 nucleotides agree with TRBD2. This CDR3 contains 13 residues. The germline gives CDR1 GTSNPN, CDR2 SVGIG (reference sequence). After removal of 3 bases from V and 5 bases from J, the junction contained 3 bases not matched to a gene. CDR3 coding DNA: TGTGCCTGGAGAAGAGCGGGAGGGGAGACCCAGTACTTC. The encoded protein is CAWRRAGGETQYF.

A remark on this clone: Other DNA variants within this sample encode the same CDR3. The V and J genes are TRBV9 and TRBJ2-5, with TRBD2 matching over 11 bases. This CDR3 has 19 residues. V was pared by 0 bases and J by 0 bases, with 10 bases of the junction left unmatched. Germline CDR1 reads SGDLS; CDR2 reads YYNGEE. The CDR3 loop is CASSVGLLAGGWYQETQYF. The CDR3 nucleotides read TGTGCCAGCAGCGTAGGTCTTCTAGCGGGGGGCTGGTACCAAGAGACCCAGTACTTC.

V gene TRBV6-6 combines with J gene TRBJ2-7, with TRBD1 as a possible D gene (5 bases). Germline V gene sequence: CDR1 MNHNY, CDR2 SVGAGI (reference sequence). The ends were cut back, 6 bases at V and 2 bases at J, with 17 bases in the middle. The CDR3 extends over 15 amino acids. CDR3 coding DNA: TGTGCCAGCAGCCCGCCGGGCAGGGCCACCTACGAGCAGTACTTC. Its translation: CASSPPGRATYEQYF.

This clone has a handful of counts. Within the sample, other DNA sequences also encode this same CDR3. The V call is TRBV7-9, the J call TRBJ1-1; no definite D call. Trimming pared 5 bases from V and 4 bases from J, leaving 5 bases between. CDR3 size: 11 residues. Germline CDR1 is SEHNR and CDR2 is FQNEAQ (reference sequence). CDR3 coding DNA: TGTGCCAGCAGCCTGGGCACTGAAGCTTTCTTT. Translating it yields CASSLGTEAFF.

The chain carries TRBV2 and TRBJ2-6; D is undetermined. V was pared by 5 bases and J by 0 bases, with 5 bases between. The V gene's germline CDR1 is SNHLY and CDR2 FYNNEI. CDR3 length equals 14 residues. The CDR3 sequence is CASSRSSGANVLTF. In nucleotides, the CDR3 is TGTGCCAGCAGTAGAAGCTCTGGGGCCAACGTCCTGACTTTC.

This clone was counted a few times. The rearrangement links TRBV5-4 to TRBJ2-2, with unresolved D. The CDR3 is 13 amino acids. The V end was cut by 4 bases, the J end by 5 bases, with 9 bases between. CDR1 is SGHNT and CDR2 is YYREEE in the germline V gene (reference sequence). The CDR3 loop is CASSRSRTGELFF. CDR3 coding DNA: TGTGCCAGCAGCCGGTCGAGGACCGGGGAGCTGTTTTTT.

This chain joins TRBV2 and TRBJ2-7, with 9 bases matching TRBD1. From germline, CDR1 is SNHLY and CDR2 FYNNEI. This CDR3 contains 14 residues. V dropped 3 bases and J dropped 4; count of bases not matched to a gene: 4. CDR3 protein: CASSDGTGRYEQYF. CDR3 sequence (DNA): TGTGCCAGCAGTGACGGGACAGGGCGATACGAGCAGTACTTC.

CDR3 DNA sequence: TGTGCCAGCAACGAGGGACTACATGGCAATTCACCCCTCCACTTT. It encodes CASNEGLHGNSPLHF. The chain has TRBV5-6 and TRBJ1-6, with D tentatively TRBD1 (5 bases). Germline V gene lookup returns CDR1 SGHDT and CDR2 YYEEEE. Trimming pared 6 bases from V and 7 bases from J, leaving 17 bases between. This CDR3 has 15 residues.

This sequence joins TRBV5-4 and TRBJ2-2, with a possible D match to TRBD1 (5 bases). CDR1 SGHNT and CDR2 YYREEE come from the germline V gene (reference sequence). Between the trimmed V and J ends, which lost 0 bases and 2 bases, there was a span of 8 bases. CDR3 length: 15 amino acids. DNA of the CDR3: TGTGCCAGCAGCTTGGTGGGGCTAAACACCGGGGAGCTGTTTTTT. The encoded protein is CASSLVGLNTGELFF.

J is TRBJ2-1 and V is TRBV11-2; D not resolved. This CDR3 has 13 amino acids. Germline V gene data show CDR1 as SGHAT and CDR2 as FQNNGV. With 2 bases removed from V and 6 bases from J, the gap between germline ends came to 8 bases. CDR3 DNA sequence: TGTGCCAGCAGCTTAAGGGCTCTCAATGAGCAGTTCTTC. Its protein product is CASSLRALNEQFF.

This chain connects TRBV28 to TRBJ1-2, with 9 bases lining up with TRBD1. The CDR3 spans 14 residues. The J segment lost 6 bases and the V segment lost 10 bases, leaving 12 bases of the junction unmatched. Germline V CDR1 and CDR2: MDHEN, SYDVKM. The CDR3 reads CAIEQGAWGNGYTF. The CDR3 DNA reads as TGTGCCATCGAACAGGGGGCATGGGGAAATGGCTACACCTTC.